This T cell receptor (beta chain) was documented in a study of blood T cell repertoires in COVID-19. Profiled with immunoSEQ multiplex PCR; TCRdb holds only in-frame clones, not every one. This sample has some 120,000 clones, with more than 75% found just once. The length of the CDR3 is 15 residues. V lost 5 bases and J lost 8, with 21 bases in between. The V gene's germline CDR1 is SGHTA and CDR2 FQGNSA. The specimen sequenced was peripheral blood. The rearrangement links TRBV7-2 to TRBJ1-2; D may be TRBD1 (5 bases). The sequence was collected from a woman aged 60-75 years with acute or convalescent COVID-19. CDR3 amino acids: CASSPRRWGSGGYTF. The CDR3 bases are TGTGCCAGCAGCCCGAGAAGGTGGGGATCAGGGGGCTACACCTTC.